This TCR beta chain comes out of a study of T cell responses to AZD1222 COVID-19 vaccine. In germline, CDR1 is LNHDA, CDR2 SQIVND (reference sequence). The CDR3 length is 11 residues. V was cut by 1 base and J by 10 bases, with 5 bases left in between. Assay: immunoSEQ multiplex PCR; the TCRdb copy retains only in-frame clones and omits some. There are 200,000 or so clones in the sample; 80% to 95% occur only once, and 1% lies in the top ten. Remarks on this clone: This sample also contains other DNA sequences that code for the same CDR3.

This TCR came from an adult who received the AZD1222 COVID-19 vaccine. Sequenced material: peripheral blood, taken 28 days after the second AZD1222 dose. The rearrangement links TRBV19 to TRBJ1-5; D gene ambiguous. CDR3 loop: CASSIGGPQHF. CDR3 in DNA: TGTGCCAGTAGTATAGGAGGACCCCAGCATTTT.